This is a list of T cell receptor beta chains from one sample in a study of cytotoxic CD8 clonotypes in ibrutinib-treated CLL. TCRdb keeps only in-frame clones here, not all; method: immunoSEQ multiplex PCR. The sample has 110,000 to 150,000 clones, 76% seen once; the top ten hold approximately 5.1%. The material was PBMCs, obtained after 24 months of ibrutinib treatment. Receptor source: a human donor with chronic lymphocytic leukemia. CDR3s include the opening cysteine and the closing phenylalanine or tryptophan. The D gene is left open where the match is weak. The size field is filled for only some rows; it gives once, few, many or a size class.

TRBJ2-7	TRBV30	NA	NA	CAWSATGEQYF	TGTGCCTGGAGTGCCACGGGCGAGCAGTACTTC
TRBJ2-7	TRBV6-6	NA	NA	CASREGGPRRGEQYF	TGTGCCAGCAGGGAGGGGGGACCCCGACGCGGCGAGCAGTACTTC
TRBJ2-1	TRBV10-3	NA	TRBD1	CAISSNRDRGDNEQFF	TGTGCCATCAGTTCTAACCGGGACAGGGGGGACAATGAGCAGTTCTTC
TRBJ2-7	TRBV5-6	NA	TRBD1	CASSATTGGTDEQYF	TGTGCCAGCAGCGCGACGACAGGGGGAACCGACGAGCAGTACTTC
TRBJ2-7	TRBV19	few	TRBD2	CASSMTASGRGEQYF	TGTGCCAGTAGTATGACAGCTAGCGGGAGGGGCGAGCAGTACTTC
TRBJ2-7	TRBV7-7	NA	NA	CASSPLGLHYEQYF	TGTGCCAGCAGCCCCCTGGGTCTTCACTACGAGCAGTACTTC
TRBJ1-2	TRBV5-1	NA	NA	CASSVQTGNYGYTF	TGCGCCAGCAGCGTCCAGACAGGAAACTATGGCTACACCTTC
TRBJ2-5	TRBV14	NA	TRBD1	CASSQAPTGTAFQETQYF	TGTGCCAGCAGCCAAGCCCCCACCGGGACAGCCTTTCAAGAGACCCAGTACTTC
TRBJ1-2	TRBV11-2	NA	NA	CASSLVSTNYGYTF	TGTGCCAGCAGCTTAGTTAGTACTAACTATGGCTACACCTTC
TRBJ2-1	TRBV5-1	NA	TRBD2	CASSYGLAGRNGNKQFF	TGCGCCAGCAGCTACGGACTAGCGGGACGGAACGGGAATAAGCAGTTCTTC
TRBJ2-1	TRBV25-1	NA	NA	CASSPRGSRGEQFF	TGTGCCAGCAGTCCCCGGGGTAGTAGGGGTGAGCAGTTCTTC
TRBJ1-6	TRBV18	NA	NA	CASSPRPGGDSPLHF	TGTGCCAGCTCACCACGGCCGGGCGGGGATTCACCCCTCCACTTT
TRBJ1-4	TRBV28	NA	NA	CAIKSDPATNEKLFF	TGTGCCATCAAAAGCGATCCGGCAACTAATGAAAAACTGTTTTTT
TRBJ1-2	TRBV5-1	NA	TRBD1	CASSLTGGRIGYTF	TGCGCCAGCAGCTTGACAGGGGGGAGGATTGGCTACACCTTC
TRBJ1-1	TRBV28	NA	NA	CASSFQGLVAFF	TGTGCCAGCAGTTTCCAGGGGCTGGTGGCTTTCTTT
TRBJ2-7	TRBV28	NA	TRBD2	CASSPGGASYEQYF	TGTGCCAGCAGTCCCGGGGGGGCCTCCTACGAGCAGTACTTC
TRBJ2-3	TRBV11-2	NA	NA	CASSLVGTPGADTQYF	TGTGCCAGCAGCTTAGTCGGGACGCCCGGGGCAGATACGCAGTATTTT
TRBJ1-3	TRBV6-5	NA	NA	CASSYEAGGNTIYF	TGTGCCAGCAGTTACGAGGCAGGGGGAAACACCATATATTTT
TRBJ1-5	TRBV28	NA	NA	CASSRYSNQPQHF	TGTGCCAGCAGCCGGTATAGCAATCAGCCCCAGCATTTT
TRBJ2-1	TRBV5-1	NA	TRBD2	CASRGGLAGANEQFF	TGCGCCAGCCGAGGGGGACTAGCGGGAGCAAATGAGCAGTTCTTC
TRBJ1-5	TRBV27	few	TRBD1	CASRPTGGHQPQHF	TGTGCCAGCCGCCCTACAGGGGGCCATCAGCCCCAGCATTTT
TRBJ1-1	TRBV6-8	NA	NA	CASSPPATENTEAFF	TGTGCCAGCAGCCCCCCGGCGACAGAGAACACTGAAGCTTTCTTT
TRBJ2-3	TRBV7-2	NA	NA	CASSLPPRRDTQYF	TGTGCCAGCAGCTTACCCCCCCGTCGGGATACGCAGTATTTT
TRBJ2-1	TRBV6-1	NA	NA	CASTRLNEQFF	TGTGCCAGCACCCGGCTCAATGAGCAGTTCTTC
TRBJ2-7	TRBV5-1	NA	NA	CASSLAEVGAYEQYF	TGCGCCAGCAGCTTGGCCGAGGTAGGGGCCTACGAGCAGTACTTC
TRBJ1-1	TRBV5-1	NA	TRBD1	CASGSSGQGLTEAFF	TGCGCCAGCGGGTCCTCGGGACAGGGACTTACTGAAGCTTTCTTT
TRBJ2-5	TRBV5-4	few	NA	CASSASRDSLGETQYF	TGTGCCAGCAGCGCCTCCCGGGACTCCCTGGGGGAGACCCAGTACTTC
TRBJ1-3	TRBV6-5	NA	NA	CASSYGTAENTIYF	TGTGCCAGCAGTTATGGGACCGCGGAAAACACCATATATTTT
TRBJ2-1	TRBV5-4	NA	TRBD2	CASSLAVTSGSNEQFF	TGTGCCAGCAGCTTGGCGGTGACTAGCGGGAGCAATGAGCAGTTCTTC
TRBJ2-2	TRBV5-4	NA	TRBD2	CASTPGRGGPTGELFF	TGTGCCAGCACCCCCGGACGGGGGGGTCCGACCGGGGAGCTGTTTTTT
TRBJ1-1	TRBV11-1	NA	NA	CASSQIGGNTEAFF	TGTGCCAGCTCCCAGATCGGGGGCAACACTGAAGCTTTCTTT
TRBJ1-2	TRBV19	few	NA	CASSIMGGSYGYTF	TGTGCCAGTAGTATCATGGGAGGGAGCTATGGCTACACCTTC
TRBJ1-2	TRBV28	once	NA	CASSLGGDYGGYTF	TGTGCCAGCAGTTTAGGGGGGGATTATGGTGGCTACACCTTC
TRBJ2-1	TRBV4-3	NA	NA	CASSQRVSGYNEQFF	TGCGCCAGCAGCCAAAGGGTTTCAGGGTACAATGAGCAGTTCTTC
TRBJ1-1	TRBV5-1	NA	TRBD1	CASSSGATGVNTEAFF	TGCGCCAGCAGCTCGGGGGCAACAGGGGTGAACACTGAAGCTTTCTTT
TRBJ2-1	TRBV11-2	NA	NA	CASSSPGSRDEQFF	TGTGCCAGCAGCTCCCCAGGGAGTCGGGATGAGCAGTTCTTC
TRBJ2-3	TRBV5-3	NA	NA	CARSRAAGPDTQYF	TGTGCCAGAAGCCGGGCGGCGGGCCCAGATACGCAGTATTTT
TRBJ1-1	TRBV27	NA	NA	CASSPSTAYLNTEAFF	TGTGCCAGCAGTCCGTCGACAGCCTACCTGAACACTGAAGCTTTCTTT
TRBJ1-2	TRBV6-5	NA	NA	CASREPGKLYGYTF	TGTGCCAGCAGGGAACCAGGGAAGCTCTATGGCTACACCTTC
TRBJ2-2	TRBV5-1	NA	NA	CASTRDGNTGELFF	TGCGCCAGCACCCGGGACGGAAACACCGGGGAGCTGTTTTTT
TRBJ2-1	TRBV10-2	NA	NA	CASSDPAGPKRDEQFF	TGCGCCAGCAGTGACCCCGCGGGGCCGAAGAGGGATGAGCAGTTCTTC
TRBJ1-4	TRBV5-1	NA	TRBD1	CASSFRGPGRTNEKLFF	TGCGCCAGCAGCTTCAGGGGGCCGGGGAGGACTAATGAAAAACTGTTTTTT
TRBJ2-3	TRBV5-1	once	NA	CASRPSEADTQYF	TGCGCCAGCAGACCATCGGAGGCAGATACGCAGTATTTT
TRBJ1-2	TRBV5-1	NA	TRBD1	CASSLEGGQLPANYGYTF	TGCGCCAGCAGCTTGGAAGGGGGACAGCTTCCTGCTAACTATGGCTACACCTTC